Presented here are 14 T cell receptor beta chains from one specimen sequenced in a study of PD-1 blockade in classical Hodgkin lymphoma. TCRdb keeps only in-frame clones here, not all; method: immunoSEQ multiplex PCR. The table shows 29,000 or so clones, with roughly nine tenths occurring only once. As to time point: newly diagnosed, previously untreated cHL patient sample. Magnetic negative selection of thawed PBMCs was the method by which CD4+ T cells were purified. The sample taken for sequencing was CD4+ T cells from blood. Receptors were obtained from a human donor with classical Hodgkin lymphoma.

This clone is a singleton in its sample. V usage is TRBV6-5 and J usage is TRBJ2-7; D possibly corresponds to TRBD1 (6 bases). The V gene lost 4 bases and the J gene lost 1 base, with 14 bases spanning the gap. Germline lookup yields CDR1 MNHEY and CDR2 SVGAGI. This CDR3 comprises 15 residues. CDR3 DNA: TGTGCCAGCAGTTCCAGGGGTCTCTCATCCTACGAGCAGTACTTC. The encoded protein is CASSSRGLSSYEQYF.

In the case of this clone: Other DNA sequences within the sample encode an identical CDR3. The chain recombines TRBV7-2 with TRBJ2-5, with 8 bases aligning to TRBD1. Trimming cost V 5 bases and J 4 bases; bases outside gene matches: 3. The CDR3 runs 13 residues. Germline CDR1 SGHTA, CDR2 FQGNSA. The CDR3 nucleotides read TGTGCCAGCAGCCTTGGGACAGGAGAGACCCAGTACTTC. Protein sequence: CASSLGTGETQYF.

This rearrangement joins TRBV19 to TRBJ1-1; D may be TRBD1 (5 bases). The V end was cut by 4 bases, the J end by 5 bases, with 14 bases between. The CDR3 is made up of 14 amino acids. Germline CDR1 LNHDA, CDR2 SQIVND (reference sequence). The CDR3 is CASSTQHEGTEAFF. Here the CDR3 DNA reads TGTGCCAGTAGTACCCAACACGAGGGGACTGAAGCTTTCTTT.

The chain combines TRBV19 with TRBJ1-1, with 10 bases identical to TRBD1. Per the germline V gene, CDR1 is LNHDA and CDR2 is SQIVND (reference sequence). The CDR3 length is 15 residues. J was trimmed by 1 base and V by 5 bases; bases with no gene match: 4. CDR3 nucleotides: TGTGCCAGTAGTGACAGGGGGCACCCGAACACTGAAGCTTTCTTT. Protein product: CASSDRGHPNTEAFF.

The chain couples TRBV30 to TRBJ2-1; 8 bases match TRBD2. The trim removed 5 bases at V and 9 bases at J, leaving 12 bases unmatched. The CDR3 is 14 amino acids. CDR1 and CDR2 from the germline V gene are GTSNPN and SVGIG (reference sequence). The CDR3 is CAWAGTRTFSEQFF. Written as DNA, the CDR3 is TGTGCCTGGGCCGGGACTAGAACCTTTTCTGAGCAGTTCTTC. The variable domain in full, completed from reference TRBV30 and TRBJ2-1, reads SQTIHQWPATLVQPVGSPLSLECTVEGTSNPNLYWYRQAAGRGLQLLFYSVGIGQISSEVPQNLSASRPQDRQFILSSKKLLLSDSGFYLCAWAGTRTFSEQFFGPGTRLTVL.

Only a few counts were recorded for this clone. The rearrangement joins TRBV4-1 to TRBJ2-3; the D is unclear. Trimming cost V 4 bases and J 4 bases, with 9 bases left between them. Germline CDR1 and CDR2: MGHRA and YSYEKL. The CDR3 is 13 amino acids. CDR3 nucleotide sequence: TGCGCCAGCAGCCCCGGAGTGTCAGATACGCAGTATTTT. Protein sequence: CASSPGVSDTQYF.

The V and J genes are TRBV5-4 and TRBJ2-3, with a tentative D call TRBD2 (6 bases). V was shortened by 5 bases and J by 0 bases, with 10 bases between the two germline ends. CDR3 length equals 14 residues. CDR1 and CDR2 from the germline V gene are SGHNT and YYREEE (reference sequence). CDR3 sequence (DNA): TGTGCCAGCAGGCCACTAGCTAGCACAGATACGCAGTATTTT. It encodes CASRPLASTDTQYF.

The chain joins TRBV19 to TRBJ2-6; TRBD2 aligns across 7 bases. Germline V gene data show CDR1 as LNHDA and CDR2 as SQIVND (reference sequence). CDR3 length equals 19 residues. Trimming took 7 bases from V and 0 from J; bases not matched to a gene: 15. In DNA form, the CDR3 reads TGTGCCAGTACCCCATTCCCGGGAGGACCGAGCTCTGGGGCCAACGTCCTGACTTTC. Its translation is CASTPFPGGPSSGANVLTF.

CDR3 nucleotide sequence: TGCGCCAGCAGCCCGGGACAGGGGGCCCACAATGAGCAGTTCTTC. Translating gives CASSPGQGAHNEQFF. V and J are TRBV5-1 and TRBJ2-1, with 12 bases aligning to TRBD1. The trim removed 4 bases at V and 5 bases at J, leaving 4 bases unmatched. This CDR3 is 15 amino acids long. The germline V gene encodes CDR1 SGHRS and CDR2 YFSETQ.

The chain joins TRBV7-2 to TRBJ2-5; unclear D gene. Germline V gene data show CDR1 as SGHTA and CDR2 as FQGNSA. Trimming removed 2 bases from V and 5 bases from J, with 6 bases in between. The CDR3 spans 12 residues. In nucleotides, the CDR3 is TGTGCCAGCAGCTTAAGTTCGGAGACCCAGTACTTC. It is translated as CASSLSSETQYF.

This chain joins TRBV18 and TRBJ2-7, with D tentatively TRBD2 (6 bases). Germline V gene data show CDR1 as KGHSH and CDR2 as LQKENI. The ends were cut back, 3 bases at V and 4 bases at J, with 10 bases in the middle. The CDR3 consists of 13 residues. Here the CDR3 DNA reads TGTGCCAGCTCACCGACGGAGGGGTACGAGCAGTACTTC. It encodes CASSPTEGYEQYF.

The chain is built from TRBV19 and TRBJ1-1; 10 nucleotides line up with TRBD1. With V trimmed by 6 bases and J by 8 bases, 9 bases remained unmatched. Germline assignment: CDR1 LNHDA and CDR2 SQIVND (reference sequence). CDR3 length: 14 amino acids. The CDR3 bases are TGTGCCAGTAGGGGACAGGGGCCCACAGGCGAAGCTTTCTTT. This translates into CASRGQGPTGEAFF.

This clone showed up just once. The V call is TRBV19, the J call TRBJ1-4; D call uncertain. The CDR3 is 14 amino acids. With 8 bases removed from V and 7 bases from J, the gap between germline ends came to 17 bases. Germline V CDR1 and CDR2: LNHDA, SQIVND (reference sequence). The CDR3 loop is CASAKENSREKLFF. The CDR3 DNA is TGTGCCAGTGCCAAGGAGAATTCGCGTGAAAAACTGTTTTTT.

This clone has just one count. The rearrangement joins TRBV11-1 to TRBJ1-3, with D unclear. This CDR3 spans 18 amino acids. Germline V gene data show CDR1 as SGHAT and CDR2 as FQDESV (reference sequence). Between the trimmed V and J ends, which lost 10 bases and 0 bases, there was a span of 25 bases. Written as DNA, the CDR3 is TGTGCCACCAACCTCCCGAGGAAGGCCAACGACTCTGGAAACACCATATATTTT. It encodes CATNLPRKANDSGNTIYF.